Described below is a single T cell receptor (beta chain) sequence and its context. The sample is drawn from a study of T cell changes during pregnancy in multiple sclerosis. Generated by immunoSEQ multiplex PCR, the TCRdb table keeps only in-frame clones and is missing some. The data contain roughly 50,000 clones, about 90% of them singletons. This CDR3 spans 15 amino acids. Germline trimming cut 4 bases from V and 8 bases from J; bases unmatched to any gene: 11. Germline lookup yields CDR1 SGHDT and CDR2 YYEEEE. The TCR was taken from a female donor with multiple sclerosis, enrolled in a pregnancy study. The sample was CD4+ T cells from peripheral blood mononuclear cells, taken after pregnancy. The V gene is TRBV5-6, the J gene TRBJ2-1, with 8 bases that match TRBD1. Here the CDR3 reads CASSASGGVRYEQFF. The CDR3 DNA reads TGTGCCAGCAGCGCCTCAGGGGGCGTCCGGTATGAGCAGTTCTTC.